This TCR beta chain derives from a study of blood T cell repertoires in COVID-19. Looking at the study overall: Acute and convalescent COVID-19 samples came from the United States, Italy and Spain.

The protocol was immunoSEQ multiplex PCR, while the TCRdb copy is restricted to in-frame clones and leaves out a portion. The data hold about 78,000 clones, with under 80% observed a single time. Trimming shortened V by 0 bases and J by 6 bases, and 15 bases separated the two germline ends. This CDR3 contains 15 residues. Per germline, CDR1 SGHRS and CDR2 YFSETQ. A single count supports this clone. The chain carries TRBV5-1 and TRBJ1-1; D might be TRBD1 (5 bases). Material for sequencing was peripheral blood. The receptor was derived from a human donor in a cohort sampled during active COVID-19. The CDR3 nucleotides are TGCGCCAGCAGCTTGGATGTGGGGGGAGAAGCTGAAGCTTTCTTT. It encodes CASSLDVGGEAEAFF.